The sequence of this T cell receptor beta chain was determined in a study of response to subunit inactivated influenza vaccine. As for this clonotype: Its antigen is still unknown.

Each CDR3 protein gets one entry after TCRdb re-called the RT-PCR reads with MiXCR. Of hundreds of thousands of distinct CDR3 sequences in the sample, about 18% were seen once. Whole-study findings and limits: Each seasonal influenza vaccination recruits few new T cells, the authors suggested.

V lost 2 bases to trimming and J lost 2 bases; unmatched junction nucleotides: 4. Germline CDR1 reads MNHEY; CDR2 reads SMNVEV (reference sequence). The CDR3 runs 15 residues. The TCR originated in a man aged 50-59 years who received an inactivated influenza vaccine. The gene calls are TRBV27 and TRBJ2-3, with 7 positions matching TRBD2. The material was PBMCs from blood, obtained 5 to 6 days after vaccination. CDR3 residues: CASSLGAGLTDTQYF. In DNA, the CDR3 is TGTGCCAGCAGTTTAGGAGCGGGGCTCACAGATACGCAGTATTTT.